Below, 16 T cell receptor beta chains from the same sample are listed, as sequenced in a study of CD8+ T cells in alopecia areata. Extracted from the samples, RNA was reverse transcribed into cDNA to serve as the sequencing template. Using immunoSEQ multiplex PCR, the repertoire was profiled, and TCRdb retains in-frame clones only, with some absent. The table lists roughly 200,000 clones, roughly 56% of them singletons. The sample was CD8+ T cells sorted from blood. The receptors originated from a human donor in good health.

J is TRBJ2-5 and V is TRBV6-5, with D possibly matching TRBD2 (5 bases). V was clipped by 7 bases and J by 2 bases, with 11 bases between them. Germline assignment: CDR1 MNHEY and CDR2 SVGAGI. This CDR3 contains 13 residues. The CDR3 nucleotides read TGTGCCAGCACCGGAGGCAGGCAAGAGACCCAGTACTTC. This encodes CASTGGRQETQYF.

The rearrangement joins TRBV6-5 to TRBJ2-3, with TRBD1 matching 7 bases. This CDR3 is 15 amino acids long. CDR1 is MNHEY and CDR2 is SVGAGI in the germline V gene. The V segment lost 8 bases and the J segment 2 bases; nucleotides outside the gene matches: 10. The CDR3 here is CASSPRDSLTDTQYF. The CDR3 nucleotides are TGTGCCAGCTCCCCCCGGGACAGCCTCACAGATACGCAGTATTTT.

The V and J genes are TRBV27 and TRBJ2-5; weak D call: TRBD1 (6 bases). The V and J ends lost 6 bases and 2 bases respectively, with 22 bases between them. Germline assignment: CDR1 MNHEY and CDR2 SMNVEV (reference sequence). The CDR3 has 17 amino acids. The CDR3 region has the DNA TGTGCCAGCAGCCAATGGCCCCCCAGGGGTAAACAAGAGACCCAGTACTTC. Amino acids: CASSQWPPRGKQETQYF.

There are many counts of this clone. The chain is built from TRBV6-4 and TRBJ2-1, with TRBD2 identical over 8 bases. Germline CDR1 and CDR2: MRHNA and SNTAGT. The J segment lost 3 bases and the V segment lost 0 bases, leaving 4 bases of the junction unmatched. This CDR3 comprises 16 residues. The CDR3 is CASSDSRRGDYNEQFF. The CDR3 bases are TGTGCCAGCAGTGACTCTCGGCGGGGGGACTACAATGAGCAGTTCTTC.

The chain uses TRBV5-6 and TRBJ1-6; 7 bases are shared with TRBD1. Per germline, CDR1 SGHDT and CDR2 YYEEEE. Unmatched junction bases numbered 6, after V lost 2 bases and J lost 1 base. CDR3 size: 17 residues. The CDR3, as DNA: TGTGCCAGCAGCTTAGGCCAGGGGGAATCCTATAATTCACCCCTCCACTTT. It yields the protein CASSLGQGESYNSPLHF.

This clone has a handful of counts. The chain has TRBV13 and TRBJ2-1; D is ambiguous. CDR3 size: 12 residues. Per the germline V gene, CDR1 is PRHDT and CDR2 is FYEKMQ (reference sequence). With 1 base removed from V and 6 bases from J, the gap between germline ends came to 4 bases. The CDR3: CASSLDFNEQFF. CDR3 in DNA: TGTGCCAGCAGCTTAGATTTCAATGAGCAGTTCTTC.

The rearrangement links TRBV13 to TRBJ2-1; no clear D gene. Trimming stripped 5 bases from V and 8 bases from J, with 13 bases between. This CDR3 has 13 amino acids. Germline V gene data show CDR1 as PRHDT and CDR2 as FYEKMQ (reference sequence). The CDR3 sequence is CASSLTGLDEQFF. The CDR3 region has the DNA TGTGCCAGCAGCCTAACTGGCCTCGATGAGCAGTTCTTC.

The gene calls are TRBV13 and TRBJ2-7; D remains ambiguous. The germline V and J ends were trimmed by 5 bases and 0 bases, with 11 bases remaining between them. From germline, CDR1 is PRHDT and CDR2 FYEKMQ (reference sequence). The CDR3 length is 14 residues. CDR3 amino acids: CASSPLTDSYEQYF. CDR3 sequence (DNA): TGTGCCAGCAGCCCCCTCACCGACTCCTACGAGCAGTACTTC.

The rearrangement links TRBV29-1 to TRBJ2-5, with TRBD1 matching 8 bases. Trimming at V came to 6 bases and at J to 5 bases, leaving 14 bases not matched to a gene. The CDR3 runs 15 residues. CDR1 SQVTM and CDR2 ANQGSEA come from the germline V gene. CDR3 residues: CSVDRQGKRLETQYF. The CDR3 nucleotides are TGCAGCGTCGATCGACAGGGGAAACGTCTGGAGACCCAGTACTTC.

The rearrangement joins TRBV30 to TRBJ2-2; D not certain. Trimming cost V 4 bases and J 5 bases, with 11 bases left between them. The CDR3 is made up of 13 amino acids. Germline CDR1 is GTSNPN and CDR2 is SVGIG (reference sequence). CDR3: CAWNTPQTGELFF. CDR3 DNA sequence: TGTGCCTGGAATACCCCGCAGACCGGGGAGCTGTTTTTT.

J is TRBJ1-2 and V is TRBV19; unclear D gene. Looked up from germline, CDR1 is LNHDA and CDR2 is SQIVND (reference sequence). The CDR3 contains 14 residues. V was shortened by 5 bases and J by 7 bases, with 17 bases between the two germline ends. The CDR3 spells CASSLGPGDGGYTF. The CDR3, as DNA: TGTGCCAGTAGTCTCGGACCCGGCGACGGTGGCTACACCTTC.

V and J are TRBV25-1 and TRBJ2-5; 11 nucleotides match TRBD2. Germline V gene lookup returns CDR1 MGHDK and CDR2 SYGVNS. There are 15 residues in the CDR3. V was clipped by 5 bases and J by 3 bases; unmatched bases: 5. The CDR3 is CASSLKTSGEETQYF. CDR3 bases: TGTGCCAGCAGTCTAAAGACTAGCGGGGAAGAGACCCAGTACTTC.

The rearrangement joins TRBV2 to TRBJ2-5, with TRBD1 as a possible D gene (6 bases). The CDR3 is made up of 17 amino acids. CDR1 and CDR2 from the germline V gene are SNHLY and FYNNEI. V was shortened by 7 bases and J by 2 bases, with 23 bases between the two germline ends. CDR3 sequence reads: CASIQGPGTRQQETQYF. CDR3 bases: TGTGCCAGCATACAAGGTCCTGGGACAAGACAACAAGAGACCCAGTACTTC.

J is TRBJ2-2 and V is TRBV11-1; 9 bases line up with TRBD1. The ends lost 4 bases at V and 6 bases at J; junction bases unmatched: 3. The CDR3 totals 14 residues. Germline V lookup: CDR1 SGHAT, CDR2 FQDESV (reference sequence). The CDR3 nucleotides read TGTGCCAGCAGCTACAGGGGGCAGTCCGGGGAGCTGTTTTTT. Translation: CASSYRGQSGELFF.

This chain links TRBV25-1 with TRBJ2-3; no reliable D call. Per germline, CDR1 MGHDK and CDR2 SYGVNS. The ends were cut back, 5 bases at V and 2 bases at J, with 8 bases in the middle. The CDR3 totals 13 residues. CDR3 residues: CASSLGSTDTQYF. CDR3 sequence (DNA): TGTGCCAGCAGTCTCGGCTCCACAGATACGCAGTATTTT. Supplemented by reference TRBV25-1 and TRBJ2-3, the full variable domain reads EADIYQTPRYLVIGTGKKITLECSQTMGHDKMYWYQQDPGMELHLIHYSYGVNSTEKGDLSSESTVSRIRTEHFPLTLESARPSHTSQYLCASSLGSTDTQYFGPGTRLTVL.

The rearrangement joins TRBV29-1 to TRBJ2-7; unclear D gene. Germline loops: CDR1 SQVTM, CDR2 ANQGSEA. The V and J ends lost 2 bases and 0 bases respectively, with 8 bases between them. This CDR3 is 13 amino acids long. This chain's CDR3 is CSVERVDSYEQYF. DNA of the CDR3: TGCAGCGTTGAACGGGTTGACTCCTACGAGCAGTACTTC.